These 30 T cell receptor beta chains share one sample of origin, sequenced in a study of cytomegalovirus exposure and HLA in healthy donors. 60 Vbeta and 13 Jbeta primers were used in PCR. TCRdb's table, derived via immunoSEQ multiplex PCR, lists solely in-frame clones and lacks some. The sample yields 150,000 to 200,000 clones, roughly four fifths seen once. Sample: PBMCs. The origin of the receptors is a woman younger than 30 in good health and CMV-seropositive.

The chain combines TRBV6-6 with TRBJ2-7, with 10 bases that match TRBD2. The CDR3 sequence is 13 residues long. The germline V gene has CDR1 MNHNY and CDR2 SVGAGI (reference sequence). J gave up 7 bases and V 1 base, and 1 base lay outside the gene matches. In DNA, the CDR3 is TGTGCCAGCAGTTACTTACTAGCGGGGGAGCAGTACGTC. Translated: CASSYLLAGEQYV.

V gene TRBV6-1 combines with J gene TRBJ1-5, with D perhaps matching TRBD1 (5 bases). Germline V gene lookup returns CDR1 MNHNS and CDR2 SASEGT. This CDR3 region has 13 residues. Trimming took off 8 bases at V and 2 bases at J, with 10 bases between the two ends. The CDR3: CASQGGGNQPQHF. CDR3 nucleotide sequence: TGTGCCAGCCAGGGCGGAGGCAATCAGCCCCAGCATTTT.

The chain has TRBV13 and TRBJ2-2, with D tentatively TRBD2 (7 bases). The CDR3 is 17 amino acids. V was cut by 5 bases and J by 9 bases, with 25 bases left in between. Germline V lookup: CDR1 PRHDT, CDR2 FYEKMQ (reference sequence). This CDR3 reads CASSRSSYGGPSRELFF. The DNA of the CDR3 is TGTGCCAGCAGCCGTTCCTCTTACGGGGGGCCCTCCCGGGAGCTGTTTTTT.

The CDR3 reads CASSLGSEAFF. The CDR3 coding sequence is TGTGCCAGCAGCTTAGGCAGTGAAGCTTTCTTT. The chain has TRBV13 and TRBJ1-1; the D is unclear. The germline gives CDR1 PRHDT, CDR2 FYEKMQ (reference sequence). Between the trimmed V and J ends, which lost 0 bases and 7 bases, there was a span of 3 bases. This CDR3 spans 11 amino acids.

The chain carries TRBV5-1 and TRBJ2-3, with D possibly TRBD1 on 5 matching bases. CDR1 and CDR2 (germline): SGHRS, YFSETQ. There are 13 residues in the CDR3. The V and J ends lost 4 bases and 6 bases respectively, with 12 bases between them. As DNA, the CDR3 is TGCGCCAGCAGCATCACCTACAGGGATACGCAGTATTTT. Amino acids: CASSITYRDTQYF.

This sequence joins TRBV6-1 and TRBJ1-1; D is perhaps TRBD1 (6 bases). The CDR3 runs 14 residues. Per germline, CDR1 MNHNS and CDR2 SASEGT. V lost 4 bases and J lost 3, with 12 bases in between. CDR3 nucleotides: TGTGCCAGCAGTGGGGTCAACAGGGACACTGAAGCTTTCTTT. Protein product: CASSGVNRDTEAFF.

CDR3: CASVQVFTDTQYF. The CDR3 nucleotides are TGTGCCAGCGTCCAGGTTTTCACAGATACGCAGTATTTT. V gene TRBV2 combines with J gene TRBJ2-3; D gene ambiguous. Germline CDR1 SNHLY, CDR2 FYNNEI. There are 13 residues in the CDR3. The V and J ends lost 8 bases and 2 bases respectively, with 11 bases between them.

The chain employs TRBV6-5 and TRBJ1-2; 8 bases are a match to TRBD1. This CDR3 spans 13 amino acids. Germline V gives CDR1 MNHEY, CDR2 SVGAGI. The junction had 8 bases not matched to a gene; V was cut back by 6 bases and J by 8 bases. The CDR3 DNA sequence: TGTGCCAGCAGACCCGGGACAGGATCCGGCTACACCTTC. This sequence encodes CASRPGTGSGYTF.

CDR3 sequence reads: CASSALGHLTDTQYF. CDR3 sequence (DNA): TGTGCCAGCAGTGCCCTCGGACACCTCACAGATACGCAGTATTTT. The chain recombines TRBV6-1 with TRBJ2-3, with a tentative D call TRBD1 (5 bases). The V and J ends lost 4 bases and 2 bases respectively, with 13 bases between them. Germline CDR1 is MNHNS and CDR2 is SASEGT. CDR3 length: 15 amino acids.

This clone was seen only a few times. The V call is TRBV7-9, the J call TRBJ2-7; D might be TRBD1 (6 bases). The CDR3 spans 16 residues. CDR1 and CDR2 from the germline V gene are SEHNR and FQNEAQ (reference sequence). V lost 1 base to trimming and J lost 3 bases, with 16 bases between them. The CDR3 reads CASSLGPLGQGYEQYV. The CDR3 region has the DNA TGTGCCAGCAGCTTAGGGCCGTTGGGACAAGGCTACGAGCAGTACGTC.

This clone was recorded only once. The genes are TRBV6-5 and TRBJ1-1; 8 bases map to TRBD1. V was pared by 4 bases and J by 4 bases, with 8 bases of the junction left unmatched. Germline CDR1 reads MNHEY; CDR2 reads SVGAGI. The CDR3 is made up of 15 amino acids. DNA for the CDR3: TGTGCCAGCAGTTTGACCAGGACAGGGAGCACTGAAGCTTTCTTT. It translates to CASSLTRTGSTEAFF.

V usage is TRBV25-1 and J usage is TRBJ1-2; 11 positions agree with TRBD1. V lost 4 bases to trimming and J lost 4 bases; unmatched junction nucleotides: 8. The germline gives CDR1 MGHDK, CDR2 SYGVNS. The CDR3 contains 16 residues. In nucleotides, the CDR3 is TGTGCCAGCAGTGTCGACCCAGGACAGGGGGCCTATGGCTACACCTTC. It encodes CASSVDPGQGAYGYTF.

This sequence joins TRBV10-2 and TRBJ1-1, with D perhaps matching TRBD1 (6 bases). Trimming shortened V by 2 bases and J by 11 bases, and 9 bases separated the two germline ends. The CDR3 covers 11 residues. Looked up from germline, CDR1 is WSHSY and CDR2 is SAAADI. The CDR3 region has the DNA TGCGCCAGCAGTGAGGAGCAGGGGGCTTTCTTT. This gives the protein CASSEEQGAFF.

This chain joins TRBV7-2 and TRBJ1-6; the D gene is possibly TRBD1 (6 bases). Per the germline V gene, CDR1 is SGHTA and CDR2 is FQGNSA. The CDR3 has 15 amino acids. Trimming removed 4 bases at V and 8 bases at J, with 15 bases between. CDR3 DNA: TGTGCCAGCAGCTCAGAAGGGGGAGGGGATTCACCCCTCCACTTT. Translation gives CASSSEGGGDSPLHF.

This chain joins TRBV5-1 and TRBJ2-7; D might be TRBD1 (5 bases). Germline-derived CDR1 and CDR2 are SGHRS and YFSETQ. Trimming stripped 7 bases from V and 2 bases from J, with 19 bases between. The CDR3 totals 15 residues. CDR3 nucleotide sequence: TGCGCCAGCCCACCAGGGATAAGGGTCCCCTACGAGCAGTACTTC. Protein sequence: CASPPGIRVPYEQYF.

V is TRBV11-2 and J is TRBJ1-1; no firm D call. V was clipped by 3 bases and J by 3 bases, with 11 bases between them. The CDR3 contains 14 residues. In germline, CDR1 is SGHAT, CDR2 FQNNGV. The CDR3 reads CASSFDGEYTEAFF. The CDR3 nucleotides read TGTGCCAGCAGCTTCGATGGGGAGTACACTGAAGCTTTCTTT.

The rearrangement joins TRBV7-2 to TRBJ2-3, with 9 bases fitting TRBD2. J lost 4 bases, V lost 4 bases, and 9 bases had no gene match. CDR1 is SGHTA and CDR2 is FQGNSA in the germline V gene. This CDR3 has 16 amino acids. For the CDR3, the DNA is TGTGCCAGCAGCTCTATGGCGGGGGGGTACGCAGATACGCAGTATTTT. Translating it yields CASSSMAGGYADTQYF.

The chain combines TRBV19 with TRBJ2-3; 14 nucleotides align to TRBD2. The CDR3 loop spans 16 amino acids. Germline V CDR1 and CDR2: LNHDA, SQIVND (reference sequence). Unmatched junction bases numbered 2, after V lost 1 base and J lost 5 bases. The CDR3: CASSIGTSGGQDTQYF. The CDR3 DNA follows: TGTGCCAGTAGTATAGGGACTAGCGGGGGGCAAGATACGCAGTATTTT.

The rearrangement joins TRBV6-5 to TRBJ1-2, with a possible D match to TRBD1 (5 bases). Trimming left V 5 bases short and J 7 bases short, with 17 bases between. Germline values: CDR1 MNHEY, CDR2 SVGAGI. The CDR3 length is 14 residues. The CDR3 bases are TGTGCCAGCAGTCCCTCGGGGGGGGGACTTGGCTACACCTTC. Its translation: CASSPSGGGLGYTF.

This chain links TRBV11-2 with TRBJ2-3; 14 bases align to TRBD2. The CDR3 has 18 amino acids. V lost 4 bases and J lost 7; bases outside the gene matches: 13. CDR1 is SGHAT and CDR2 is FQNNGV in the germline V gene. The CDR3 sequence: CASSSSTSGGAPGYTQYF. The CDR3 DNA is TGTGCCAGCAGCTCATCGACTAGCGGGGGGGCACCCGGTTATACGCAGTATTTT.

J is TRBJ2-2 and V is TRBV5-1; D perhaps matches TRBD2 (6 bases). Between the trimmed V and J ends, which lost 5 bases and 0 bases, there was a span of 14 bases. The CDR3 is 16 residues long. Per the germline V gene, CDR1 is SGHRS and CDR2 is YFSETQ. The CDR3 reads CASRAFSGTNTGELFF. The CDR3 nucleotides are TGCGCCAGCAGGGCCTTTAGCGGCACGAACACCGGGGAGCTGTTTTTT.

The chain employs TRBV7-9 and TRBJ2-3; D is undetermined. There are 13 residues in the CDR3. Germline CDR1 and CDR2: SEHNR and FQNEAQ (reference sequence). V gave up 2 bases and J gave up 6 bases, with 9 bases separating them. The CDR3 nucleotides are TGTGCCAGCAGCTTAATGAACGGGGATACGCAGTATTTT. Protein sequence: CASSLMNGDTQYF.

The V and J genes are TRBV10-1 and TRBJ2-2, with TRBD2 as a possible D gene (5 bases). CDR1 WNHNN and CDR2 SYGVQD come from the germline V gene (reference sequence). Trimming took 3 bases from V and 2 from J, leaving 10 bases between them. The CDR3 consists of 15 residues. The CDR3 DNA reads TGCGCCAGCAGTGATCCAAGCGGCAACACCGGGGAGCTGTTTTTT. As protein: CASSDPSGNTGELFF.

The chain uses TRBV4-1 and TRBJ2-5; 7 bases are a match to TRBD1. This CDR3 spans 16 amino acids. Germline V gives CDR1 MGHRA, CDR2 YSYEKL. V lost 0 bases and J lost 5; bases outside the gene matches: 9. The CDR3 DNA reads TGCGCCAGCAGCCAAGATTGGCCAGGGGGTGGGGAGACCCAGTACTTC. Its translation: CASSQDWPGGGETQYF.

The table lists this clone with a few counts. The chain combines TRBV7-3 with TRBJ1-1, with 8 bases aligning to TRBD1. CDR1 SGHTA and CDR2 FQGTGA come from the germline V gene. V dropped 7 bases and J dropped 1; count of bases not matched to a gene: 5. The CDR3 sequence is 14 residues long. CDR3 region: CASTSGQGNTEAFF. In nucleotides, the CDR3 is TGTGCCAGCACCTCCGGACAGGGGAACACTGAAGCTTTCTTT.

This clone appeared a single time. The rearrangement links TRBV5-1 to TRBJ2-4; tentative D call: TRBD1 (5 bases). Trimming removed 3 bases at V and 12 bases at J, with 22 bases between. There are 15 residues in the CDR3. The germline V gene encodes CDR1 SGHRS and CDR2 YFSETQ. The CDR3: CASSWNDRTFDSQYF. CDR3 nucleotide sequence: TGCGCCAGCAGCTGGAATGACAGAACGTTTGACAGTCAGTACTTC.

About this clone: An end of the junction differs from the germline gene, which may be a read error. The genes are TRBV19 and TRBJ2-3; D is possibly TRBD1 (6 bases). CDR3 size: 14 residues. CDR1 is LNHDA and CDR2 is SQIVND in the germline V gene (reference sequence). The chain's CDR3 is CASSTGYRTDTQYF. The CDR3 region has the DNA TGTGCCAGCAGTACAGGGTATCGCACAGATACGCAGTATTTT. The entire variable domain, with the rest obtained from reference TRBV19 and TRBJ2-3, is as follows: DGGITQSPKYLFRKEGQNVTLSCEQNLNHDAMYWYRQDPGQGLRLIYYSQIVNDFQKGDIAEGYSVSREKKESFPLTVTSAQKNPTAFYLCASSTGYRTDTQYFGPGTRLTVL.

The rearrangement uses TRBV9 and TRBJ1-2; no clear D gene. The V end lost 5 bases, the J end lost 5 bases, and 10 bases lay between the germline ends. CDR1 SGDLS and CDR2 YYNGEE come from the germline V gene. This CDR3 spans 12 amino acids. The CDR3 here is CASSSGVYGYTF. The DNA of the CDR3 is TGTGCCAGCAGTTCCGGGGTTTATGGCTACACCTTC.

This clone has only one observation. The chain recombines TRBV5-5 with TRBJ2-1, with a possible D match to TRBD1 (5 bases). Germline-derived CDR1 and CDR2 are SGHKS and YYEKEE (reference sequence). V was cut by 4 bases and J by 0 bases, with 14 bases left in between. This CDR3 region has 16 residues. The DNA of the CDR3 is TGTGCCAGCAGCCCGCAGGGTTACGTCTCCTACAATGAGCAGTTCTTC. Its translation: CASSPQGYVSYNEQFF.

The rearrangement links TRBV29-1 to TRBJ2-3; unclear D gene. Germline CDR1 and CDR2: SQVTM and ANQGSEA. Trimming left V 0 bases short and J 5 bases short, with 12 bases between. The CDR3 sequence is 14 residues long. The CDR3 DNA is TGCAGCGTTGAAGATGACTTCCAGCTAGATACGCAGTATTTT. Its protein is CSVEDDFQLDTQYF.